This TCR beta chain comes out of a study of blood T cells in healthy people across ages (dated by TCRdb to about 2015). Turning to the overall study: In model experiments, roughly one uniquely barcoded TCR beta cDNA molecule per two T cells was captured by template switching. Four age groups were formed from the donors: young (average approximately 16 years), middle-aged (just under 40), aged (about 68) and long-lived (82). To avoid experimental bias, donors of different ages were distributed randomly across sequencing lanes. To track age-related changes in TCR beta repertoire diversity, the study relied on deep sequencing normalized with unique cDNA molecular identifiers. The study analyzed two additional independent replicas of 1 million unique cDNA reads from the same blood draw for two donors, one aged 18 to 30 and one aged 80 or older.

The receptor library was made with 5' RACE. TCRdb records Illumina HiSeq 2500 as the sequencer. The second PCR ran for about 6 to 11 cycles and used a J-beta primer mix along with a sample-barcoded 5' primer. A unique molecular identifier was introduced onto each TCR beta cDNA molecule by a template-switch 5' adaptor carrying 12 random nucleotides. Each sample yielded at least 2.5 million CDR3-containing paired-end reads. First-strand cDNA synthesis was performed from all RNA using the Mint cDNA synthesis kit, with priming by a TRBC-specific oligonucleotide. After uracil-DNA glycosylase treatment, a first 18-cycle PCR used universal primers M1SS and BC2_uni_R on all cDNA. The paper's processing steps were these. Each sample was normalized by randomly selecting 1 million high-quality reads, each carrying a distinct molecular identifier. Instead of being binned into consensus sequences, reads with shared molecular identifiers were discarded. MiTCR, run with a Q25 quality threshold and the strictest error-elimination algorithm, handled CDR3 identification, clonotype clustering and error correction. A nonparametric unseen species model with Euler transformation was used to estimate a lower bound on total TCR beta diversity. The raw public reads went through TCRdb reprocessing: fastp at Q25, MiXCR clone calling, in-frame beta chains kept. Duplicate CDR3 protein sequences are folded into a single record with the most common DNA and genes. These V and J calls originate from TCRdb's pipeline instead of the authors' own analysis. This sample has under 2 million distinct CDR3 sequences in its table, and roughly 30% of those were observed once. The ten largest clones represent around 11% of the sample.

The donors were some 36 Caucasian individuals from Russia, aged about 6 to 95 years, who were systemically healthy. Each donor gave 8.5 to 10 milliliters of peripheral blood, collected into EDTA-treated Vacutainer tubes. Ficoll-Paque density-gradient centrifugation was used to isolate PBMCs, with at least 7 million per sample. Trizol reagent was used to extract total RNA from the PBMCs, yielding at least 6 micrograms per sample. For every donor, an aliquot of PBMCs went through flow cytometry to measure the percentages of naive CD45RAhigh/CD27high T cells. General study outcomes and caveats: The long-lived group showed more naive CD4+ T cells, fewer expanded clones and increased TCR diversity than the aged group, suggesting age selection. Because donor CMV infection status was unknown, age-related changes in expanded clonotypes were potentially confounded. Estimates of total diversity based on one million sequenced T cells were considered lower bounds and underestimates. Bulk unsorted PBMC profiling prevented conclusive comparison of naive and antigen-experienced compartments. The percentage of naive T cells measured by flow cytometry correlated strongly with observed TCR beta diversity. Observed TCR beta diversity per million T cells fell roughly linearly with age, and a significant reduction was already apparent by age around 44.

The CDR3 holds 14 amino acids from the cysteine to the phenylalanine. Only CDR3 DNA is held: 42 bases, read in frame from base 1. CDR1 is given as DFQATT and CDR2 as SNEGSKA, both from the germline V gene (reference sequence). The V end loses 5 bases and the J end loses 11 bases, and a stretch of 24 bases separates them. This clonotype was observed many times. The target of this receptor is not known. A single base separates this from a much larger clone, so it may be a read error. The sequencing input was blood. The chain was built from TRBV20-1 and TRBJ2-5; TRBD2 is possibly the D segment (6 matching bases). The clonotype originates from a woman aged 30 to 39 in good health. The CDR3 amino acid sequence is: CSAEFTLNGGGQYF. The sequence in DNA is TGCAGTGCTGAATTCACGCTAAACGGCGGAGGGCAGTACTTC.